The present T cell receptor (beta chain) was sequenced within a study of cytomegalovirus exposure and HLA in healthy donors. Overall study results and limits: In an earlier analysis, most TCR beta V segments were productive about 87% or about 30% of the time. With DRB1 most and HLA-C fewest, TCR association rates differed between HLA loci in a later analysis. The authors confirmed in vitro that a few CMV-associated chains were specific for CMV antigens. Most likely, a cluster of highly shared sequence variants arose as a sequencing artifact.

The PCR ran on 60 Vbeta and 13 Jbeta primers. TCRdb's table, derived via immunoSEQ multiplex PCR, lists solely in-frame clones and lacks some. The sample has roughly 99,000 clones; about four fifths are singletons. In regard to this clone: Antigen specificity is unknown.

After removal of 4 bases from V and 5 bases from J, the junction contained 9 bases not matched to a gene. The CDR3 consists of 16 residues. Germline lookup yields CDR1 GTSNPN and CDR2 SVGIG (reference sequence). This sequence was found in a middle-aged woman in good health and CMV-seronegative. The sample consisted of PBMCs. V and J are TRBV30 and TRBJ1-6; 9 positions agree with TRBD1. The CDR3 coding sequence is TGTGCCTGGAAACCCGGGACAGGGTGGGATAATTCACCCCTCCACTTT. Amino acid sequence: CAWKPGTGWDNSPLHF.